A single count supports the clone carrying this T cell receptor (beta chain). Libraries were prepared by immunoSEQ multiplex PCR; TCRdb keeps only in-frame clonotypes and omits some of them. The sample holds about 28,000 clones, around 81% seen once. The CDR3 contains 14 residues. Losses at the gene ends were 8 bases for V and 8 bases for J; bases not matched to a gene: 14. CDR1 SNHLY and CDR2 FYNNEI come from the germline V gene. The data belong to a study of OX40 agonist ivuxolimab in advanced cancers. As for the study in general: The patients got ivuxolimab, which is an agonistic anti-OX40 (CD134) antibody.

The source of this sequence is an adult with an advanced solid tumor such as melanoma, head and neck, liver or kidney cancer. This sample comprised CD4+ or CD8+ T cells sorted from blood, obtained in a trial of the OX40 agonist ivuxolimab. The rearrangement uses TRBV2 and TRBJ2-7; 8 positions agree with TRBD2. The CDR3 sequence is CASGRREALQKQYF. The CDR3, as DNA: TGTGCCAGCGGGAGGCGGGAGGCCCTTCAGAAGCAGTACTTC.